This entry describes one T cell receptor beta chain. Its antigen remains unknown. This sample is part of a study of T cell responses to AZD1222 COVID-19 vaccine. Assay used: immunoSEQ multiplex PCR; TCRdb lists only in-frame clones, some missing. The sample contains 140,000 to 150,000 clones, just over 90% of which appear only once. Notes on the study in general: Without day 14 samples, only post-peak T cell repertoires were studied. Nearly half of unique spike-specific TCRs reportedly avoided B.1.351 and B.1.1.7 mutated regions.

This CDR3 has 13 residues. V was shortened by 6 bases and J by 2 bases, with 11 bases between the two germline ends. CDR1 is LGHNT, CDR2 FRNRAP, per germline. Analyses pooled second doses at about 4 or about 12 weeks. Material: peripheral blood, obtained 28 days after the second AZD1222 dose. The rearrangement joins TRBV12-5 to TRBJ2-7, with D unresolved. The TCR was taken from an adult who received the AZD1222 COVID-19 vaccine. The CDR3 nucleotides read TGTGCTAGTGGACCCTCCGGGCCCTACGAGCAGTACTTC. Protein product: CASGPSGPYEQYF.